Below, one TCR beta chain is given with its context. The antigen remains undetermined. This sample was taken from a study of graft-versus-host responses after intestinal transplantation. Study in general: Isolated intestinal, liver-intestinal, or multivisceral transplants had been given to the recipients.

Profiled with immunoSEQ multiplex PCR; TCRdb holds only in-frame clones, not every one. Of 40,000 to 55,000 clones in the sample, 84% are singletons; the top ten hold less than 0.5%. The CDR3 consists of 12 residues. V was cut by 6 bases and J by 1 base, with 6 bases left in between. The germline CDR1 and CDR2 sequences are SEHNR and FQNEAQ (reference sequence). The source is a human donor who was the organ donor for an intestinal transplant. The material sequenced was unstimulated CD4+ T cells sorted from spleen or lymph node cells, taken before transplant. The chain employs TRBV7-9 and TRBJ1-1; tentative D call: TRBD1 (6 bases). The chain's CDR3 is CASRTGNTEAFF. CDR3 in DNA: TGTGCCAGCAGGACAGGGAACACTGAAGCTTTCTTT. Together with reference TRBV7-9 and TRBJ1-1, the CDR3 gives the full variable domain: DTGVSQNPRHKITKRGQNVTFRCDPISEHNRLYWYRQTLGQGPEFLTYFQNEAQLEKSRLLSDRFSAERPKGSFSTLEIQRTEQGDSAMYLCASRTGNTEAFFGQGTRLTVV.